This T cell receptor beta chain derives from a study of sequential checkpoint blockade in melanoma. Whole-study context: First-line arms were nivolumab then ipilimumab, or the reverse, randomized 1:1.

Sample treatment: randomized to nivolumab then ipilimumab (arm A) or the reverse (arm B). None of the patients previously received DNA-damaging chemotherapy. This CDR3 region has 14 residues. V lost 8 bases and J lost 2; bases outside the gene matches: 7. CDR1 and CDR2 from the germline V gene are SGHRS and YFSETQ. Assay used: immunoSEQ multiplex PCR; TCRdb lists only in-frame clones, some missing. The table lists 15,000 to 20,000 clones, less than 75% of them singletons, with more than 9.5% in the top ten. This TCR came from a human donor with melanoma. The sequencing here drew on CD8+ T cells sorted from blood (inferred from file names), taken from a patient given nivolumab and ipilimumab in sequence. The rearrangement joins TRBV5-1 to TRBJ2-1; 7 nucleotides agree with TRBD2. The CDR3 coding sequence is TGCGCCAGATCCGGTGGACTAGCCTACAATGAGCAGTTCTTC. It encodes CARSGGLAYNEQFF.